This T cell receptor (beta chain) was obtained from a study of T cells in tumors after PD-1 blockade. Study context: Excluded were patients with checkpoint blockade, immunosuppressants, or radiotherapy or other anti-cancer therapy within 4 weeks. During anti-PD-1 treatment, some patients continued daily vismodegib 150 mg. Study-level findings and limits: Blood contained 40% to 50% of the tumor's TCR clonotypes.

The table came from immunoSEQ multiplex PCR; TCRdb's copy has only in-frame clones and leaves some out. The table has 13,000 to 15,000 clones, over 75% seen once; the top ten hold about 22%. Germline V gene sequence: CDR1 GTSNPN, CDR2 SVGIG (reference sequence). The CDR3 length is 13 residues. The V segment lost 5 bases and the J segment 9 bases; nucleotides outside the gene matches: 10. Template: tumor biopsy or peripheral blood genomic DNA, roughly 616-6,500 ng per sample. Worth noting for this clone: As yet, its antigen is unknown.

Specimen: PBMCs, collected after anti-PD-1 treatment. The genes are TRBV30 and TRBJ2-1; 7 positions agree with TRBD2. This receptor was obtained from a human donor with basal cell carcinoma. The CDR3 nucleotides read TGTGCCTGGTCGGGGGGAAGGGCGGGTGAGCAGTTCTTC. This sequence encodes CAWSGGRAGEQFF.